The rows below give T cell receptor beta chains drawn from one sample of a study of blood T cell repertoires in COVID-19. Using immunoSEQ multiplex PCR, the repertoire was profiled, and TCRdb retains in-frame clones only, with some absent. In the table there are about 78,000 clones, about nine tenths of which are singletons. Sample: peripheral blood. The receptors were gathered from a man aged 50 to 59 with active or convalescent COVID-19. CDR3s include the opening cysteine and the closing phenylalanine or tryptophan. Each record gives: V gene, clone size, D gene, J gene, CDR3 DNA, CDR3 protein. D genes are given only for firm matches. Only some rows state a clone size, as once, few, many or a class for expanded clones.

>TRBV6-6|few|-|TRBJ1-5
TGTGCCAGCAGTCACGGAGAGGACAATCAGCCCCAGCATTTT
CASSHGEDNQPQHF
>TRBV6-5|-|TRBD1|TRBJ1-2
TGTGCCAGCAGTACCGGGACAGGGTTTGGCTACACCTTC
CASSTGTGFGYTF
>TRBV7-2|-|-|TRBJ2-6
TGTGCCAGCAGCTTAGCCCGGGCGGGCCTCAGCTCTGGGGCCAACGTCCTGACTTTC
CASSLARAGLSSGANVLTF
>TRBV7-2|-|-|TRBJ2-2
TGTGCCATACCCCCTATCTCAGGGGCCACCGGGGAGCTGTTTTTT
CAIPPISGATGELFF
>TRBV12-5|-|-|TRBJ1-1
TGTGCTAGTGGTTTGGTACATGGGGGGATGAACACTGAAGCTTTCTTT
CASGLVHGGMNTEAFF
>TRBV30|-|-|TRBJ1-1
TGTGCCTGGAGTCCCCAGGGGAACACTGAAGCTTTCTTT
CAWSPQGNTEAFF
>TRBV19|-|-|TRBJ1-4
TGTGCCAGTAGTATCGGGACACTTGGAGGCGAAAAACTGTTTTTT
CASSIGTLGGEKLFF
>TRBV7-2|-|TRBD1|TRBJ2-3
TGTGCCAGCAGCCCACAGGGGGTTCTCACAGATACGCAGTATTTT
CASSPQGVLTDTQYF
>TRBV27|few|TRBD1|TRBJ2-1
TGTGCCAGCAATCCCGGACAGGGCCGGAATGAGCAGTTCTTC
CASNPGQGRNEQFF
>TRBV24-1|-|TRBD2|TRBJ2-1
TGTGCCACCAGTGAACCCGCTAGCGGGGGGCCATACAATGAGCAGTTCTTC
CATSEPASGGPYNEQFF
>TRBV4-3|-|-|TRBJ1-4
TGCGCCAGCAGCCAAGACAGGGGAACTAATGAAAAACTGTTTTTT
CASSQDRGTNEKLFF
>TRBV2|-|-|TRBJ1-5
TGTGCCAGCAGTGAGGCGCAGGGGAATCAGCCCCAGCATTTT
CASSEAQGNQPQHF
>TRBV7-6|-|-|TRBJ2-3
TGTGCCAGCAGCTTTGGCTTCACAGATACGCAGTATTTT
CASSFGFTDTQYF
>TRBV7-8|-|TRBD1|TRBJ1-5
TGTGCCAGCAGCTTAAGGGGTGTAGGGACAGCGCTTTATAGCAATCAGCCCCAGCATTTT
CASSLRGVGTALYSNQPQHF
>TRBV18|-|TRBD2|TRBJ2-3
TGTGCCAGCTCACCATCCGGGCTAGCGGGCACAGATACGCAGTATTTT
CASSPSGLAGTDTQYF
>TRBV5-1|-|TRBD1|TRBJ1-1
TGCGCCAGCAGCTTGGTACGGGACAGGGGGCAAGGGAACACTGAAGCTTTCTTT
CASSLVRDRGQGNTEAFF
>TRBV9|-|TRBD1|TRBJ2-5
TGTGCCAGCAGCTTCGGGACAGGAGCGCAAGAGACCCAGTACTTC
CASSFGTGAQETQYF
>TRBV5-1|-|TRBD1|TRBJ2-1
TGCGCCAGCAGCTTGGACAGGGGGCCCTACAATGAGCAGTTCTTC
CASSLDRGPYNEQFF
>TRBV28|-|TRBD2|TRBJ2-3
TGTGCCAGCAGTTCACGGGGGGTCGGAGATACGCAGTATTTT
CASSSRGVGDTQYF
>TRBV14|-|-|TRBJ1-1
TGTGCCAGCAGTTGGGCAGGTGGCTTGAACACTGAAGCTTTCTTT
CASSWAGGLNTEAFF
>TRBV5-1|-|TRBD1|TRBJ2-7
TGCGCCAGCAGCCCTACCTCGACAGGGCCCTACGAGCAGTACTTC
CASSPTSTGPYEQYF
>TRBV10-2|-|TRBD2|TRBJ2-3
TGCGCCACCCAGGCTAGCGGGGACACAGATACGCAGTATTTT
CATQASGDTDTQYF
>TRBV28|-|-|TRBJ1-5
TGTGCCAGCAGTTCCCCGCCTGGCGGGGGGCGGCCGGATCAGCCCCAGCATTTT
CASSSPPGGGRPDQPQHF
>TRBV5-4|-|TRBD2|TRBJ2-2
TGTGCCAGCAGCCCGTTGGGACTAGCGGGGGGGTTGAACACCGGGGAGCTGTTTTTT
CASSPLGLAGGLNTGELFF
>TRBV3-1/TRBV3-2|once|TRBD1|TRBJ1-2
TGTGCCAGCAGCCAAAAGGACAGGGGGGTCTATGGCTACACCTTC
CASSQKDRGVYGYTF
>TRBV4-3|-|TRBD1|TRBJ1-4
TGCGCCAGCAGCCAAGACCGGACAGGGGGTGAAAAACTGTTTTTT
CASSQDRTGGEKLFF
>TRBV18|-|TRBD2|TRBJ2-1
TGTGCCAGCTCACCACGGGAGGGGGAGCAGTTCTTC
CASSPREGEQFF
>TRBV6-5|-|-|TRBJ2-7
TGTGCCAGCAGTTACTCGGGTCACTCAGGGTACGAGCAGTACTTC
CASSYSGHSGYEQYF
>TRBV11-2|-|TRBD1|TRBJ2-1
TGTGCCAGCAGCTCACAGGGGGGCGAGCAGTTCTTC
CASSSQGGEQFF
>TRBV6-6|-|TRBD2|TRBJ2-5
TGTGCCAGCAGCATCCTAGCGGGGGGGCCAACGGAGACCCAGTACTTC
CASSILAGGPTETQYF
>TRBV5-6|-|TRBD1|TRBJ1-6
TGTGCCAGCAGCTACCGGGACAGGGCTTCACCCCTCCACTTT
CASSYRDRASPLHF
>TRBV28|-|TRBD1|TRBJ1-2
TGTGCCAGCAGTTGGGGACAGCTTTATGGCTACACCTTC
CASSWGQLYGYTF
>TRBV27|-|-|TRBJ1-5
TGTGCCAGCAGTCCCTCCGGACAGTGGCAGCCCCAGCATTTT
CASSPSGQWQPQHF
>TRBV28|-|-|TRBJ2-1
TGTGCCAGCGATCAACATAATGAGCAGTTCTTC
CASDQHNEQFF
>TRBV7-2|-|-|TRBJ2-5
TGTGCCAGCAGCTTAGTTGGGGGGGAGACCCAGTACTTC
CASSLVGGETQYF
>TRBV14|-|TRBD1|TRBJ1-2
TGTGCCAGCAGCCAAGGGACAGGTAACTATGGCTACACCTTC
CASSQGTGNYGYTF
>TRBV9|-|TRBD1|TRBJ2-7
TGTGCCAGCAGCATAGGACAGGGGGCCAACTCCTACGAGCAGTACTTC
CASSIGQGANSYEQYF
>TRBV7-2|-|-|TRBJ1-1
TGTGCCAGCAGCCCCGGTACGAACACTGAAGCTTTCTTT
CASSPGTNTEAFF
>TRBV5-5|-|-|TRBJ2-7
TGTGCCAGCAGCGGACGGCAGGGGCTTGAGCAGTACTTC
CASSGRQGLEQYF
>TRBV5-1|-|-|TRBJ2-5
TGCGCCAGCAGCCTACAGGGAGAGGAGACCCAGTACTTC
CASSLQGEETQYF
>TRBV5-4|-|-|TRBJ2-7
TGTGCCAGCAGCTTGATCCTTCCCTCCTACTACGAGCAGTACTTC
CASSLILPSYYEQYF
>TRBV28|-|TRBD1|TRBJ2-7
TGTGCCAGCAGCAGAAGGACAGGGGGTGGAAATCCCTACGAGCAGTACTTC
CASSRRTGGGNPYEQYF
>TRBV7-8|-|-|TRBJ1-3
TGTGCCAGCAGTTCTTATACCCGAGTCGGAAACACCATATATTTT
CASSSYTRVGNTIYF
>TRBV5-8|-|-|TRBJ2-5
TGTGCCAGCAGGCAGTACCAAGAGACCCAGTACTTC
CASRQYQETQYF